This is a list of T cell receptor beta chains from one sample in a study of CD8 T cells in ankylosing spondylitis. TCRdb reprocessed the 5' RACE reads via MiXCR and lists one record per CDR3 protein. The sample carries around 180,000 distinct CDR3 sequences, roughly 13% recorded once. Sequences were obtained from blood, either unsorted or a sorted T cell fraction (not recorded which). The origin of the receptors is a female donor with ankylosing spondylitis or in good health (not recorded which). CDR3s leave out the opening cysteine and the closing phenylalanine or tryptophan. Only some rows state a clone size, as once, few, many or a class for expanded clones.

TRBJ1-1 | - | TRBV5-1 | ASSLQGTDPDEAF
TRBJ2-7 | many | TRBV9 | ASSVDWDRNEQY
TRBJ1-2 | many | TRBV6-2/TRBV6-3 | ASSAQGSYGYT
TRBJ1-5 | many | TRBV5-1 | ASSLTGATSNQPQH
TRBJ2-2 | many | TRBV27 | ASSQRGSGGELF
TRBJ1-3 | - | TRBV11-1 | ASSLVTAGNTIY
TRBJ2-5 | - | TRBV27 | ASRGTVQETQY
TRBJ1-2 | many | TRBV3-1 | ASSPSVPLYGYT
TRBJ1-4 | many | TRBV12-3/TRBV12-4 | ASTPVTGNEKLF
TRBJ2-1 | many | TRBV6-4 | ASSDGSYNEQF
TRBJ2-3 | many | TRBV28 | ASSPRATSTDTQY
TRBJ1-6 | many | TRBV28 | ASSYRGGNSPLH
TRBJ2-1 | few | TRBV12-3/TRBV12-4 | ASSLRARDEQF
TRBJ1-3 | many | TRBV10-2 | ASSESVGNTIY
TRBJ2-1 | many | TRBV5-1 | ASSLDTSSYNEQF
TRBJ2-7 | - | TRBV4-2 | ASSQEQRTYEQY
TRBJ2-3 | many | TRBV20-1 | SVHPIAGRTDTQY
TRBJ1-2 | many | TRBV7-9 | ASSGWDVLGYGYT
TRBJ1-3 | many | TRBV12-3/TRBV12-4 | ASNGGNSGNTIY
TRBJ2-4 | many | TRBV6-2/TRBV6-3 | ASSYVDNIQY
TRBJ1-5 | many | TRBV5-1 | ASSSLPTGGNQPQH
TRBJ2-1 | many | TRBV20-1 | SAREAGETVEQF